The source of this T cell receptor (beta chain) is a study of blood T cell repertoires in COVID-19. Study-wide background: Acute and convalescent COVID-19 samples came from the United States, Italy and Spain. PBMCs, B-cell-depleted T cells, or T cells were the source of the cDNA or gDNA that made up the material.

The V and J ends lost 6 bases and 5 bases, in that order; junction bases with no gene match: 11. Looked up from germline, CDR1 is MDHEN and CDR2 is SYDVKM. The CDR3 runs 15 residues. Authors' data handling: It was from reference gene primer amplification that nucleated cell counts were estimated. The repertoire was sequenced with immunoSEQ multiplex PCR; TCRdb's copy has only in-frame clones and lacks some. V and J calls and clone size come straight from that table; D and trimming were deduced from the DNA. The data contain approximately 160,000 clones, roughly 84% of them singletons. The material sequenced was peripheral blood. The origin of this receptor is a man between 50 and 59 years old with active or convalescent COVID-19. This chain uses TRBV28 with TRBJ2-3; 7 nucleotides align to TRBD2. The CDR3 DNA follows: TGTGCCAGCAGGGGGCCGGGACTACTCGGAGATACGCAGTATTTT. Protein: CASRGPGLLGDTQYF.